The 12 T cell receptor beta chains below were found in one sample sequenced in a study of T cell responses to AZD1222 COVID-19 vaccine. Generated by immunoSEQ multiplex PCR, the TCRdb table keeps only in-frame clones and is missing some. The table lists 150,000 or so clones, about nine tenths of them singletons. The sequencing here drew on peripheral blood, taken on day 0 of AZD1222 vaccination. These TCRs come from an adult in good health.

The chain carries TRBV6-2 or TRBV6-3 and TRBJ1-1; 11 bases are a match to TRBD1. There are 17 residues in the CDR3. CDR1 is MNHEY, CDR2 SVGEGT, per germline. Losses at the gene ends were 3 bases for V and 0 bases for J; bases not matched to a gene: 6. The CDR3 DNA sequence: TGTGCCAGCAGTTATGATAGGGACAGGGGGTTGAACACTGAAGCTTTCTTT. Protein: CASSYDRDRGLNTEAFF.

V is TRBV19 and J is TRBJ2-2; D uncertain. CDR3 length: 12 amino acids. Germline CDR1 reads LNHDA; CDR2 reads SQIVND (reference sequence). Trimming took off 2 bases at V and 5 bases at J, with 3 bases between the two ends. CDR3 nucleotide sequence: TGTGCCAGTAGTATACCTACCGGGGAGCTGTTTTTT. It encodes CASSIPTGELFF.

This clone appeared a single time. This rearrangement joins TRBV9 to TRBJ2-2; D possibly corresponds to TRBD2 (6 bases). The CDR3 covers 13 residues. V gave up 2 bases and J gave up 8 bases, with 10 bases separating them. CDR1 is SGDLS, CDR2 YYNGEE, per germline. The CDR3, as DNA: TGTGCCAGCAGCGTGGTCGGGGGAGGGGAGCTGTTTTTT. It is translated as CASSVVGGGELFF.

The chain couples TRBV4-3 to TRBJ1-2; possible D gene TRBD1, 6 bases. In germline, CDR1 is LGHNA, CDR2 YSLEER. V was pared by 0 bases and J by 3 bases, with 11 bases between. CDR3 length equals 15 residues. The CDR3 spells CASSQDRQGYYGYTF. CDR3 bases: TGCGCCAGCAGCCAAGATAGGCAGGGGTACTATGGCTACACCTTC.

This clone was detected only once. The CDR3 DNA reads TGTGCCAGCAGTCAAGGCGGCCCTGAAGCTTTCTTT. As protein: CASSQGGPEAFF. This sequence joins TRBV12-3 or TRBV12-4 and TRBJ1-1; D ambiguous. The CDR3 has 12 amino acids. V was pared by 5 bases and J by 6 bases, with 10 bases between.

The V and J genes are TRBV7-8 and TRBJ2-7, with 9 bases identical to TRBD2. This CDR3 comprises 16 residues. The V segment lost 5 bases and the J segment 3 bases; nucleotides outside the gene matches: 11. The germline CDR1 and CDR2 sequences are SGHVS and FQNEAQ. The CDR3 loop is CASSGDEPSGNYEQYF. The CDR3 bases are TGTGCCAGCAGCGGAGATGAACCTAGCGGGAACTACGAGCAGTACTTC.

The V and J genes are TRBV28 and TRBJ1-2; D remains unclear. The CDR3 totals 15 residues. V was trimmed by 5 bases and J by 0 bases, leaving 13 bases between them. Germline V CDR1 and CDR2: MDHEN, SYDVKM. CDR3 sequence: CASSPAGTTNYGYTF. The CDR3 region has the DNA TGTGCCAGCAGTCCCGCCGGCACCACTAACTATGGCTACACCTTC.

The chain employs TRBV5-6 and TRBJ1-2, with a possible D match to TRBD1 (6 bases). The CDR3 consists of 15 residues. V was cut by 6 bases and J by 2 bases, with 17 bases left in between. Germline-derived CDR1 and CDR2 are SGHDT and YYEEEE. DNA for the CDR3: TGTGCCAGCAAGCAGCGGGACACTTCCAACTATGGCTACACCTTC. Amino acids: CASKQRDTSNYGYTF.

The V and J genes are TRBV6-2 or TRBV6-3 and TRBJ2-5, with D possibly TRBD2 on 6 matching bases. The CDR3 totals 15 residues. V lost 2 bases, J lost 1 base, and 11 bases lay in between. CDR1 MNHEY and CDR2 SVGEGT come from the germline V gene. CDR3 bases: TGTGCCAGCAGTTACGGGCGGGACCCCCAAGAGACCCAGTACTTC. Translated, it gives CASSYGRDPQETQYF.

The chain joins TRBV3-1 (or the pseudogene TRBV3-2) to TRBJ2-5; a possible D gene is TRBD2 (7 bases). V was clipped by 4 bases and J by 5 bases, with 14 bases between them. This CDR3 spans 14 amino acids. CDR1 LGHDT and CDR2 YNNKEL come from the germline V gene (reference sequence). The CDR3 region is CASSRLGGGETQYF. The CDR3 bases are TGTGCCAGCAGCCGATTAGGGGGAGGGGAGACCCAGTACTTC.

The chain uses TRBV5-4 and TRBJ1-4; tentative D call: TRBD1 (5 bases). The CDR3 runs to 15 residues. Germline CDR1 is SGHNT and CDR2 is YYREEE (reference sequence). Trimming stripped 4 bases from V and 0 bases from J, with 10 bases between. CDR3 residues: CASSRGGATNEKLFF. The CDR3 DNA follows: TGTGCCAGCAGCCGCGGGGGTGCAACTAATGAAAAACTGTTTTTT.

The chain has TRBV7-3 and TRBJ2-7; no firm D call. The CDR3 length is 13 residues. The germline gives CDR1 SGHTA, CDR2 FQGTGA. The V gene lost 1 base and the J gene lost 6 bases, with 10 bases spanning the gap. CDR3 loop: CASSLMTVSEQYF. The CDR3 nucleotides are TGTGCCAGCAGCTTAATGACTGTGTCCGAGCAGTACTTC.